The 24 T cell receptor beta chains presented below share a single source sample, sequenced in a study of vaccination effects on CD4 cells after COVID-19. TCRdb's copy holds only in-frame clones and misses some; the assay was immunoSEQ multiplex PCR. The table shows 68,000 or so clones, with 75% to 90% occurring only once. Antigens for these TCRs are unknown. Antigen-specific CD4+ T cells were expanded (with viral peptide pools) by the ViraFEST assay ahead of sequencing. CD4+ T cell isolation took place after approximately 11 days of culture. Each vaccine recipient was nucleocapsid antibody negative and had no prior SARS-CoV-2 infection. Source: CD4+ T cells from PBMCs cultured with SARS-CoV-2 spike peptides, taken before COVID-19 vaccination. The origin of the receptors is a human donor who received a COVID-19 vaccine.

This clone was detected only a few times. This rearrangement joins TRBV19 to TRBJ1-6; D is perhaps TRBD1 (6 bases). The germline V and J ends were trimmed by 7 bases and 9 bases, with 19 bases remaining between them. The CDR3 totals 15 residues. CDR1 LNHDA and CDR2 SQIVND come from the germline V gene (reference sequence). CDR3 DNA sequence: TGTGCCAGTATCCCCAACGGGGGGCGAAGTTCACCCCTCCACTTT. Translating it yields CASIPNGGRSSPLHF.

This clone has just one count. The genes are TRBV5-4 and TRBJ2-2; a possible D gene is TRBD2 (5 bases). V lost 0 bases to trimming and J lost 5 bases, with 8 bases between them. The germline CDR1 and CDR2 sequences are SGHNT and YYREEE (reference sequence). The CDR3 extends over 14 amino acids. The CDR3 spells CASSLGRTTGELFF. For the CDR3, the DNA is TGTGCCAGCAGCTTGGGGAGGACTACCGGGGAGCTGTTTTTT.

This clone turned up a few times. The chain joins TRBV9 to TRBJ2-2; no clear D. V lost 3 bases, J lost 5 bases, and 11 bases lay in between. The CDR3 sequence is 14 residues long. Germline V gene sequence: CDR1 SGDLS, CDR2 YYNGEE. CDR3 nucleotides: TGTGCCAGCAGCGCCATTCTAGGGACCGGGGAGCTGTTTTTT. This sequence encodes CASSAILGTGELFF.

Here the CDR3 reads CASSLVRTAYNEQFF. The CDR3 nucleotides read TGCGCCAGCAGCTTGGTTCGGACAGCCTACAATGAGCAGTTCTTC. The genes are TRBV5-1 and TRBJ2-1, with D possibly matching TRBD1 (6 bases). The CDR3 is 15 amino acids. Deletions cut 0 bases from V and 2 bases from J, with 9 bases between. Looked up from germline, CDR1 is SGHRS and CDR2 is YFSETQ.

The chain joins TRBV6-5 to TRBJ1-4; D is possibly TRBD1 (5 bases). Germline lookup yields CDR1 MNHEY and CDR2 SVGAGI. Trimming shortened V by 3 bases and J by 2 bases, and 7 bases separated the two germline ends. This CDR3 is 14 amino acids long. The DNA for the CDR3 is TGTGCCAGCAGTTATTCAGGGACTAATGAAAAACTGTTTTTT. The encoded protein is CASSYSGTNEKLFF.

V and J are TRBV18 and TRBJ2-3; weak D call: TRBD1 (5 bases). V dropped 2 bases and J dropped 2 bases, with 11 bases sitting between them. CDR1 is KGHSH and CDR2 is LQKENI in the germline V gene. The CDR3 loop spans 15 amino acids. CDR3 sequence (DNA): TGTGCCAGCTCACCATCCCGACAGATCACAGATACGCAGTATTTT. Its protein product is CASSPSRQITDTQYF.

The CDR3 DNA reads as TGCGCCAGCACCCCTGACAGGGGGGGGTCTGGAAACACCATATATTTT. Translating gives CASTPDRGGSGNTIYF. The V gene is TRBV5-1, the J gene TRBJ1-3, with 9 bases identical to TRBD1. The CDR3 sequence is 16 residues long. Germline CDR1 and CDR2: SGHRS and YFSETQ. Trimming removed 6 bases from V and 1 base from J; junction bases left unmatched: 8.

The chain employs TRBV15 and TRBJ2-2, with a tentative D call TRBD1 (6 bases). V was cut by 1 base and J by 0 bases, with 15 bases left in between. This CDR3 region has 18 residues. The V gene's germline CDR1 is LNHNV and CDR2 YYDKDF (reference sequence). The CDR3 DNA follows: TGTGCCACCAGCAGAGCTCCTAGGACAGCCTCGAACACCGGGGAGCTGTTTTTT. Its protein product is CATSRAPRTASNTGELFF.

The chain links TRBV5-6 to TRBJ2-5; D unclear. Trimming stripped 1 base from V and 2 bases from J, with 6 bases between. Germline V gene data show CDR1 as SGHDT and CDR2 as YYEEEE. The CDR3 contains 13 residues. CDR3 residues: CASSLLNQETQYF. The CDR3 coding sequence is TGTGCCAGCAGCTTGTTGAATCAAGAGACCCAGTACTTC.

V is TRBV7-2 and J is TRBJ2-7; 7 bases are shared with TRBD2. Germline V lookup: CDR1 SGHTA, CDR2 FQGNSA. V lost 2 bases and J lost 0; bases outside the gene matches: 4. The CDR3 has 15 residues. The CDR3 nucleotides read TGTGCCAGCAGCTTATGGGGGGGGAGCTCCTACGAGCAGTACGTC. Protein: CASSLWGGSSYEQYV.

The chain links TRBV10-3 to TRBJ2-5; weak D call: TRBD1 (5 bases). CDR3 size: 13 residues. V shed 4 bases and J shed 2 bases, with 8 bases lying between them. Germline CDR1 is ENHRY and CDR2 is SYGVKD. CDR3 coding DNA: TGTGCCATCAGTGCGGCAGGGCAAGAGACCCAGTACTTC. This codes for CAISAAGQETQYF.

This chain connects TRBV6-2 or TRBV6-3 to TRBJ1-3; D is ambiguous. Germline CDR1 and CDR2: MNHEY and SVGEGT. Trimming left V 0 bases short and J 0 bases short, with 6 bases between. The CDR3 runs to 15 residues. The CDR3 nucleotides read TGTGCCAGCAGTTACTCTCGGATCTCTGGAAACACCATATATTTT. This sequence encodes CASSYSRISGNTIYF.

The chain uses TRBV15 and TRBJ2-5; no definite D call. CDR1 and CDR2 from the germline V gene are LNHNV and YYDKDF (reference sequence). There are 12 residues in the CDR3. The ends were cut back, 2 bases at V and 0 bases at J, with 1 base in the middle. Here the CDR3 DNA reads TGTGCCACCAGCAGAAACCAAGAGACCCAGTACTTC. It is translated as CATSRNQETQYF.

The rearrangement links TRBV7-2 to TRBJ2-5; possibly TRBD2 for D (5 bases). Deletions cut 6 bases from V and 2 bases from J, with 13 bases between. Germline V gene sequence: CDR1 SGHTA, CDR2 FQGNSA. The CDR3 loop spans 14 amino acids. CDR3 DNA sequence: TGTGCCAGCAGTCGAGGGATCCAGCAAGAGACCCAGTACTTC. It translates to CASSRGIQQETQYF.

The chain uses TRBV6-2 or TRBV6-3 and TRBJ1-1; weak D call: TRBD1 (5 bases). The V gene's germline CDR1 is MNHEY and CDR2 SVGEGT. The CDR3 consists of 13 residues. Trimming took 4 bases from V and 3 from J, leaving 9 bases between them. The CDR3 loop is CASSSQGHTEAFF. CDR3 bases: TGTGCCAGCAGTTCCCAGGGCCACACTGAAGCTTTCTTT.

CDR3 nucleotide sequence: TGCGCCAGCAGTGAGTCGACAGGGAACGCTGGCTACACCTTC. As protein: CASSESTGNAGYTF. V is TRBV10-1 and J is TRBJ1-2, with 7 positions matching TRBD1. Germline lookup yields CDR1 WNHNN and CDR2 SYGVQD (reference sequence). V trimming: 0 bases; J trimming: 7 bases; junction bases outside the gene matches: 5. The length of the CDR3 is 14 residues.

This chain connects TRBV19 to TRBJ2-2; TRBD1 is a possible D gene (5 bases). Germline V gene lookup returns CDR1 LNHDA and CDR2 SQIVND (reference sequence). The CDR3 loop spans 16 amino acids. The V end was cut by 3 bases, the J end by 6 bases, with 17 bases between. CDR3 loop: CASSIGQGRTAGELFF. CDR3 DNA sequence: TGTGCCAGTAGTATTGGCCAGGGTAGAACGGCCGGGGAGCTGTTTTTT.

There are a few counts of this clone. The chain joins TRBV14 to TRBJ2-1; TRBD2 is a possible D gene (5 bases). Trimming pared 2 bases from V and 6 bases from J, leaving 14 bases between. CDR3 size: 15 residues. From germline, CDR1 is SGHDN and CDR2 FVKESK. The CDR3 loop is CASSQQLVGGNEQFF. CDR3 sequence (DNA): TGTGCCAGCAGCCAACAATTGGTAGGAGGCAATGAGCAGTTCTTC. Combining the CDR3 with reference TRBV14 and TRBJ2-1 gives the whole variable domain EAGVTQFPSHSVIEKGQTVTLRCDPISGHDNLYWYRRVMGKEIKFLLHFVKESKQDESGMPNNRFLAERTGGTYSTLKVQPAELEDSGVYFCASSQQLVGGNEQFFGPGTRLTVL.

This chain connects TRBV6-1 to TRBJ1-1; weak D call: TRBD1 (5 bases). V dropped 2 bases and J dropped 5 bases, with 9 bases sitting between them. Germline V gene sequence: CDR1 MNHNS, CDR2 SASEGT. CDR3 length: 13 residues. The CDR3 spells CASSERGMTEAFF. CDR3 DNA: TGTGCCAGCAGTGAAAGGGGAATGACTGAAGCTTTCTTT.

The rearrangement links TRBV20-1 to TRBJ2-1; D is ambiguous. This CDR3 is built from 11 residues. The V and J ends lost 3 bases and 4 bases respectively, with 4 bases between them. Germline values: CDR1 DFQATT, CDR2 SNEGSKA (reference sequence). CDR3 coding DNA: TGCAGTGCTAGGCCATACAATGAGCAGTTCTTC. Translated, it gives CSARPYNEQFF.

The V call is TRBV10-1, the J call TRBJ2-5; either TRBD1 or TRBD2 may fit D (5 bases each). Germline V gene data show CDR1 as WNHNN and CDR2 as SYGVQD (reference sequence). V was pared by 3 bases and J by 4 bases, with 9 bases between. The CDR3 length is 13 residues. CDR3 sequence (DNA): TGCGCCAGCAGTGAATGGGACCGAGAGACCCAGTACTTC. Translating it yields CASSEWDRETQYF.

The chain employs TRBV12-5 and TRBJ2-3; 9 positions agree with TRBD2. The V and J ends lost 0 bases and 2 bases, in that order; junction bases with no gene match: 15. The CDR3 is 20 amino acids. CDR1 LGHNT and CDR2 FRNRAP come from the germline V gene. DNA of the CDR3: TGTGCTAGTGGTTTGGTAAAGGGGGCGTATAGCGGGGGTGTCACAGATACGCAGTATTTT. Amino acid sequence: CASGLVKGAYSGGVTDTQYF. Full variable domain (remainder filled in from reference TRBV12-5 and TRBJ2-3): DARVTQTPRHKVTEMGQEVTMRCQPILGHNTVFWYRQTMMQGLELLAYFRNRAPLDDSGMPKDRFSAEMPDATLATLKIQPSEPRDSAVYFCASGLVKGAYSGGVTDTQYFGPGTRLTVL.

The chain uses TRBV6-5 and TRBJ2-7; perhaps TRBD1 as D (6 bases). Germline lookup yields CDR1 MNHEY and CDR2 SVGAGI. The CDR3 covers 13 residues. V shed 0 bases and J shed 6 bases, with 9 bases lying between them. In DNA form, the CDR3 reads TGTGCCAGCAGTTACTCCAGGGGAAGCGAGCAGTACGTC. It specifies CASSYSRGSEQYV.

This clone was counted once. CDR3 in amino acids: CASSTPPNTEAFF. The CDR3, as DNA: TGTGCCAGCTCCACCCCCCCGAACACTGAAGCTTTCTTT. V usage is TRBV6-5 and J usage is TRBJ1-1; D gene unclear. With 8 bases removed from V and 1 base from J, the gap between germline ends came to 11 bases. The CDR3 sequence is 13 residues long. From germline, CDR1 is MNHEY and CDR2 SVGAGI.